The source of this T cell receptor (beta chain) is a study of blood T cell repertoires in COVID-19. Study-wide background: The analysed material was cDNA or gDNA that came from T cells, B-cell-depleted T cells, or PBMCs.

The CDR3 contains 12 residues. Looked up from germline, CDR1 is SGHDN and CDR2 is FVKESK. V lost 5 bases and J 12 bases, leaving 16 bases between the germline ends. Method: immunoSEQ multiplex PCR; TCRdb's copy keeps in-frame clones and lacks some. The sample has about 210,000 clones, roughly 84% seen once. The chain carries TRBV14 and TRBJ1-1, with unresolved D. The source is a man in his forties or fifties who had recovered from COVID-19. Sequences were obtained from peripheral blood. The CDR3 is CASSYEGFLTFF. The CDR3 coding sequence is TGTGCCAGCAGCTACGAGGGATTTTTGACTTTCTTT.